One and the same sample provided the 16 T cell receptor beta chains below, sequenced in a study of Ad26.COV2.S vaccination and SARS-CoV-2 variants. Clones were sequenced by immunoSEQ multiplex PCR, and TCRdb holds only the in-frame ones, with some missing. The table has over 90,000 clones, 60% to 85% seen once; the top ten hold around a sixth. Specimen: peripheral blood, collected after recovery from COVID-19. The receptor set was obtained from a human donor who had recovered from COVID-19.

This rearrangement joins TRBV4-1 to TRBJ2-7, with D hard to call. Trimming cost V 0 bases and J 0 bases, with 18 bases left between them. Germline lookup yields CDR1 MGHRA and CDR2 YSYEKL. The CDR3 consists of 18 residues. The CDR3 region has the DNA TGCGCCAGCAGCCAAGAAGCCCCTTCCGGGCGGTTCTCCTACGAGCAGTACTTC. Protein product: CASSQEAPSGRFSYEQYF.

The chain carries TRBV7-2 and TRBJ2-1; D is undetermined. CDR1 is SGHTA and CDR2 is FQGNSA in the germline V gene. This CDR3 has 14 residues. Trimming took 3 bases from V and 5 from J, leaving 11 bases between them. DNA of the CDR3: TGTGCCAGCAGCTTCCGCCGGGCCAACAATGAGCAGTTCTTC. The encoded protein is CASSFRRANNEQFF.

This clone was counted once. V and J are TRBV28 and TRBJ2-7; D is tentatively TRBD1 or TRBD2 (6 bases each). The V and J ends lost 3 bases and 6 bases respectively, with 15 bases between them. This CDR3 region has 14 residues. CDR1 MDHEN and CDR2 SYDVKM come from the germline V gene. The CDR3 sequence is CASSLWGAGSEQYF. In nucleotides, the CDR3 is TGTGCCAGCAGTTTGTGGGGGGCGGGGTCCGAGCAGTACTTC.

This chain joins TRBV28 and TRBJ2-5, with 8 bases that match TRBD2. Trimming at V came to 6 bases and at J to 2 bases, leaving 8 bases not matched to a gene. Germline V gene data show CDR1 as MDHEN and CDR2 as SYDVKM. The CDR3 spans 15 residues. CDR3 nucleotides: TGTGCCAGCAGGCCGGGCGGGGGGCAACAAGAGACCCAGTACTTC. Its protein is CASRPGGGQQETQYF.

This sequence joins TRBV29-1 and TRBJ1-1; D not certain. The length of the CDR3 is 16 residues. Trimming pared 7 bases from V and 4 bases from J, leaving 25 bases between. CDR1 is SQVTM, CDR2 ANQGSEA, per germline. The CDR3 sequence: CSGRWGWGIGGTEAFF. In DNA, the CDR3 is TGCAGCGGGAGGTGGGGATGGGGTATAGGTGGCACTGAAGCTTTCTTT.

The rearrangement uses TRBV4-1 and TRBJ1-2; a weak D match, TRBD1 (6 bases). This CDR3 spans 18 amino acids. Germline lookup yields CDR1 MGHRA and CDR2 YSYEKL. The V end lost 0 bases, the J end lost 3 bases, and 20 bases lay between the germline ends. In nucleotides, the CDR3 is TGCGCCAGCAGCCAAGATACAGGGTTTCCAGGGACCGACTATGGCTACACCTTC. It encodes CASSQDTGFPGTDYGYTF.

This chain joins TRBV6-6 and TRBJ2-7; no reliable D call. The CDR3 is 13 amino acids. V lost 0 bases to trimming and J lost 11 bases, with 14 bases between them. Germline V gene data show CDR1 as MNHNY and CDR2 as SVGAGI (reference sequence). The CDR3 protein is CASSYSEFDPEYF. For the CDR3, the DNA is TGTGCCAGCAGTTACTCCGAGTTCGATCCTGAGTACTTC.

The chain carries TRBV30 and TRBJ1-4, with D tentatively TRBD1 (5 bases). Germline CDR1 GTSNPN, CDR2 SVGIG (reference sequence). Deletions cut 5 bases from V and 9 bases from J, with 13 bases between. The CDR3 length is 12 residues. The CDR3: CAWARGDQKLFF. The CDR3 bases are TGTGCCTGGGCCCGCGGGGACCAAAAACTGTTTTTT.

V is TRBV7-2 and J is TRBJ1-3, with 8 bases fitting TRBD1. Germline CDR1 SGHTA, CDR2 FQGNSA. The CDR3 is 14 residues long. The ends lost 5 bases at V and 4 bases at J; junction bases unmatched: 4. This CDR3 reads CASSPDRAGNTIYF. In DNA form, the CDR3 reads TGTGCCAGCAGCCCGGACAGGGCAGGAAACACCATATATTTT.

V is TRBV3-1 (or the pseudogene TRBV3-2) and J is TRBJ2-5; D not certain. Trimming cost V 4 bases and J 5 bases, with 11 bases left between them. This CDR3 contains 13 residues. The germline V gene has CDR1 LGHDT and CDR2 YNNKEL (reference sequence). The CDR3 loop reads CASSPRPRETQYF. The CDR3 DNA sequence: TGTGCCAGCAGCCCCCGCCCTAGGGAGACCCAGTACTTC.

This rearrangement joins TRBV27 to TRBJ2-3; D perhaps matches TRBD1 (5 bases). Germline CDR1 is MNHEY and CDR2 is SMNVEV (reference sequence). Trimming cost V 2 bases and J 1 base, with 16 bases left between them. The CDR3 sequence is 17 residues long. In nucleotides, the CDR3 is TGTGCCAGCAGTTTAACGCATTCCGGACACCGCACAGATACGCAGTATTTT. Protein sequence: CASSLTHSGHRTDTQYF.

CDR3 coding DNA: TGTGCCAGCACTCTGGGACAGAATAATTCACCCCTCCACTTT. It translates to CASTLGQNNSPLHF. J is TRBJ1-6 and V is TRBV6-6, with 7 bases lining up with TRBD1. After removal of 7 bases from V and 5 bases from J, the junction contained 5 bases not matched to a gene. The CDR3 is 14 amino acids. CDR1 MNHNY and CDR2 SVGAGI come from the germline V gene (reference sequence).

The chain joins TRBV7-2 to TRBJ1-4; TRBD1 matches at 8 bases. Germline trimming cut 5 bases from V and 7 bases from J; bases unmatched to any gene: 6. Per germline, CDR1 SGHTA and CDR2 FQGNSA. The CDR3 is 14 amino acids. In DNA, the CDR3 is TGTGCCAGCAGCGATCGGACAGGGATTGAAAAACTGTTTTTT. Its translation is CASSDRTGIEKLFF. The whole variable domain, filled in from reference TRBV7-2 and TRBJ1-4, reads GAGVSQSPSNKVTEKGKDVELRCDPISGHTALYWYRQSLGQGLEFLIYFQGNSAPDKSGLPSDRFSAERTGGSVSTLTIQRTQQEDSAVYLCASSDRTGIEKLFFGSGTQLSVL.

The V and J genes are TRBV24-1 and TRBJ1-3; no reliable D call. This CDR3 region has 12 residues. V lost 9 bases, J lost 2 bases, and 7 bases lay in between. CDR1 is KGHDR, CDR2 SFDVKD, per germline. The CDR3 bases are TGTGCCACCTCGGCAACTGGAAACACCATATATTTT. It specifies CATSATGNTIYF.

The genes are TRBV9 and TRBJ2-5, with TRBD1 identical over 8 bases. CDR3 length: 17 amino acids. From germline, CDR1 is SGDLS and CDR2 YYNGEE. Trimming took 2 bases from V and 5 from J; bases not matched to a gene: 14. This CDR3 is CASSVSGPGQGGETQYF. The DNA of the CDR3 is TGTGCCAGCAGCGTTTCCGGCCCCGGACAGGGCGGTGAGACCCAGTACTTC. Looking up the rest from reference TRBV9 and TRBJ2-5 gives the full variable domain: DSGVTQTPKHLITATGQRVTLRCSPRSGDLSVYWYQQSLDQGLQFLIQYYNGEERAKGNILERFSAQQFPDLHSELNLSSLELGDSALYFCASSVSGPGQGGETQYFGPGTRLLVL.

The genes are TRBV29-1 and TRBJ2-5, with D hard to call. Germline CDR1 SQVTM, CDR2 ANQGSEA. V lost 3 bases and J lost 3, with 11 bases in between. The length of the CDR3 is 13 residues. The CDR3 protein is CSVERNQEETQYF. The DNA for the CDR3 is TGCAGCGTTGAGAGGAATCAGGAAGAGACCCAGTACTTC.